Listed here are 9 T cell receptor beta chains from one sample, sequenced in a study of vaccination effects on CD4 cells after COVID-19. Generated by immunoSEQ multiplex PCR, the TCRdb table keeps only in-frame clones and is missing some. Here the sample spans about 64,000 clones, approximately 78% being singletons. Within the ViraFEST assay, antigen-specific CD4+ T cells underwent expansion with viral peptide pools prior to sequencing. Once cultured for more than nine days, the cells underwent separation to obtain CD4+ T cells. Each participant was administered two doses of either the BNT162b2 or the mRNA-1273 vaccine. The antigens of these receptors remain unknown. Source: CD4+ T cells from PBMCs cultured with HCoV-OC43 spike peptides, taken after COVID-19 vaccination. The subset denotes: HCoV-OC43 spike overlapping peptide pool stimulation. The origin of the receptors is a human donor who received a COVID-19 vaccine.

The genes are TRBV30 and TRBJ1-4; the match to TRBD1 covers 10 bases. V lost 5 bases, J lost 11 bases, and 8 bases stayed unmatched. Germline assignment: CDR1 GTSNPN and CDR2 SVGIG (reference sequence). This CDR3 spans 13 amino acids. CDR3 DNA sequence: TGTGCCTGGCAGGGACAGGGGAGGAAGAAACTGTTTTTT. Residues: CAWQGQGRKKLFF.

CDR3: CASSPGTGSYNEQFF. The CDR3 DNA sequence: TGCGCCAGCAGCCCCGGGACAGGGTCCTACAATGAGCAGTTCTTC. This rearrangement joins TRBV5-1 to TRBJ2-1, with 9 bases that match TRBD1. V trimming: 4 bases; J trimming: 1 base; junction bases outside the gene matches: 3. The CDR3 runs 15 residues. CDR1 and CDR2 from the germline V gene are SGHRS and YFSETQ.

This clone was counted once. The chain couples TRBV27 to TRBJ2-7; TRBD1 aligns across 12 bases. Germline lookup yields CDR1 MNHEY and CDR2 SMNVEV (reference sequence). Trimming at V came to 10 bases and at J to 3 bases, leaving 19 bases not matched to a gene. The CDR3 is 18 residues long. The CDR3 sequence: CAILSRGTGGEHFYEQYV. CDR3 sequence (DNA): TGTGCCATACTCTCAAGGGGGACAGGGGGCGAACATTTCTACGAGCAGTACGTC.

The rearrangement joins TRBV14 to TRBJ2-3; no definite D call. Trimming stripped 0 bases from V and 0 bases from J, with 7 bases between. The CDR3 totals 15 residues. The germline gives CDR1 SGHDN, CDR2 FVKESK. The CDR3 is CASSQDRPSTDTQYF. The CDR3 DNA is TGTGCCAGCAGCCAAGATAGACCGAGCACAGATACGCAGTATTTT.

A note on this clone: The sample has other DNA sequences that encode this CDR3 too. The rearrangement uses TRBV20-1 and TRBJ1-2; the D is unclear. CDR3 length equals 11 residues. Trimming cost V 5 bases and J 4 bases, with 8 bases left between them. CDR1 and CDR2 from the germline V gene are DFQATT and SNEGSKA (reference sequence). CDR3 in DNA: TGCAGTGCTCTGGTAGGCTATGGCTACACCTTC. This sequence encodes CSALVGYGYTF.

Concerning this clone itself: Other DNA sequences in the sample encode the same CDR3. The chain carries TRBV5-1 and TRBJ1-1; D not resolved. CDR1 and CDR2 (germline): SGHRS, YFSETQ. The CDR3 length is 13 residues. Trimming stripped 2 bases from V and 1 base from J, with 6 bases between. For the CDR3, the DNA is TGCGCCAGCAGCTTACCGGGGAACACTGAAGCTTTCTTT. Translated: CASSLPGNTEAFF. Together with reference TRBV5-1 and TRBJ1-1, the CDR3 gives the full variable domain: KAGVTQTPRYLIKTRGQQVTLSCSPISGHRSVSWYQQTPGQGLQFLFEYFSETQRNKGNFPGRFSGRQFSNSRSEMNVSTLELGDSALYLCASSLPGNTEAFFGQGTRLTVV.

The genes are TRBV2 and TRBJ1-1, with D tentatively TRBD1 (6 bases). CDR3 length: 15 amino acids. CDR1 SNHLY and CDR2 FYNNEI come from the germline V gene. Deletions cut 7 bases from V and 2 bases from J, with 17 bases between. The CDR3 nucleotides are TGTGCCAGCACCATGCTGGGACAAACCAACACTGAAGCTTTCTTT. Its protein product is CASTMLGQTNTEAFF.

The J gene is TRBJ2-3, the V gene TRBV5-1, with D maybe TRBD1 (6 bases). Germline V CDR1 and CDR2: SGHRS, YFSETQ. Trimming stripped 0 bases from V and 1 base from J, with 15 bases between. The length of the CDR3 is 17 residues. The chain's CDR3 is CASSLGNRVLGTDTQYF. DNA for the CDR3: TGCGCCAGCAGCTTGGGGAACAGGGTTCTTGGCACAGATACGCAGTATTTT.

This clone was observed a few times. This chain connects TRBV19 to TRBJ2-1; tentatively, D is TRBD1 or TRBD2 (6 bases each). The CDR3 has 14 residues. In germline, CDR1 is LNHDA, CDR2 SQIVND (reference sequence). V lost 1 base and J lost 9, with 13 bases in between. The CDR3 sequence is CASSIVWGAAEQFF. The CDR3 bases are TGTGCCAGTAGTATAGTTTGGGGGGCGGCTGAGCAGTTCTTC. The complete variable domain, with remaining parts taken from reference TRBV19 and TRBJ2-1, reads DGGITQSPKYLFRKEGQNVTLSCEQNLNHDAMYWYRQDPGQGLRLIYYSQIVNDFQKGDIAEGYSVSREKKESFPLTVTSAQKNPTAFYLCASSIVWGAAEQFFGPGTRLTVL.